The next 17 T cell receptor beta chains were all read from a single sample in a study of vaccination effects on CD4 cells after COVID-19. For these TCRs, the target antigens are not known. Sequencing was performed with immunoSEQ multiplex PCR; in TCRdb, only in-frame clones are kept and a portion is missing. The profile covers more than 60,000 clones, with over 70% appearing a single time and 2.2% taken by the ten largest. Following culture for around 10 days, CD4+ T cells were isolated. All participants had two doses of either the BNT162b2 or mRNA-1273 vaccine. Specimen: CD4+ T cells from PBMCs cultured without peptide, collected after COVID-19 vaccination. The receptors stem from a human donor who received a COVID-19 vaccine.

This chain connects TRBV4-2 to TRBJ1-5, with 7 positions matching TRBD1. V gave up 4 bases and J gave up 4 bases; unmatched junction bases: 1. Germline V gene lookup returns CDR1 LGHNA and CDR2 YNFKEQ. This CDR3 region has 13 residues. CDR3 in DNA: TGTGCCAGCAGCCCACAGGGGAATCAGCCCCAGCATTTT. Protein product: CASSPQGNQPQHF.

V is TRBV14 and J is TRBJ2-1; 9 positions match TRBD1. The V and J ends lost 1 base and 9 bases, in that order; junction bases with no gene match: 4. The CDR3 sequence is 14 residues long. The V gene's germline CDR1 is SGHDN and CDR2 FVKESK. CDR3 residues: CASSQGTGAGEQFF. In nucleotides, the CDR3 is TGTGCCAGCAGCCAAGGGACAGGGGCCGGTGAGCAGTTCTTC.

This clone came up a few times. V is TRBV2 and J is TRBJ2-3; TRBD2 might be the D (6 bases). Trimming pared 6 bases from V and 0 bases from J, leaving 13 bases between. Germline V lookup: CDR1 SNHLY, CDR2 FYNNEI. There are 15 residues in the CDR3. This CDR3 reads CASRRSGDSTDTQYF. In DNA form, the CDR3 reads TGTGCCAGCAGGAGATCGGGGGACAGCACAGATACGCAGTATTTT.

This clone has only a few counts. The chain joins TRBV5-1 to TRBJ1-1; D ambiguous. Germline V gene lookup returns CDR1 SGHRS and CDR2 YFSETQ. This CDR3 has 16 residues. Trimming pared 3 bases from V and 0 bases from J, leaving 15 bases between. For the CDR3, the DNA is TGCGCCAGCAGCTCGTGGCCACAAATGATGAACACTGAAGCTTTCTTT. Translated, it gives CASSSWPQMMNTEAFF.

CDR3: CASSPSSGVNYGYTF. DNA for the CDR3: TGTGCCAGCAGTCCCTCATCAGGGGTAAACTATGGCTACACCTTC. The chain recombines TRBV2 with TRBJ1-2; maybe TRBD1 (6 bases). The CDR3 runs 15 residues. The V end was cut by 5 bases, the J end by 2 bases, with 15 bases between. From germline, CDR1 is SNHLY and CDR2 FYNNEI.

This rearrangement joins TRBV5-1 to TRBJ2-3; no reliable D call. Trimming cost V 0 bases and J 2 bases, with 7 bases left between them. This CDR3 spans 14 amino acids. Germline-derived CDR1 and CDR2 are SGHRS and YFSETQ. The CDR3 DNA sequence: TGCGCCAGCAGCTTGGGGGCATCCACAGATACGCAGTATTTT. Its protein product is CASSLGASTDTQYF. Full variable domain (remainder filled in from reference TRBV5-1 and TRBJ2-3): KAGVTQTPRYLIKTRGQQVTLSCSPISGHRSVSWYQQTPGQGLQFLFEYFSETQRNKGNFPGRFSGRQFSNSRSEMNVSTLELGDSALYLCASSLGASTDTQYFGPGTRLTVL.

As DNA, the CDR3 is TGTGCCAGCAGCTTCAGCCTAGCGGCCTTAAGCACAGATACGCAGTATTTT. Translated: CASSFSLAALSTDTQYF. V gene TRBV12-1 combines with J gene TRBJ2-3; the table assigns TRBD2, which was not confirmed against the DNA. TRBV12-1 is reported as a pseudogene. CDR3 length equals 17 residues.

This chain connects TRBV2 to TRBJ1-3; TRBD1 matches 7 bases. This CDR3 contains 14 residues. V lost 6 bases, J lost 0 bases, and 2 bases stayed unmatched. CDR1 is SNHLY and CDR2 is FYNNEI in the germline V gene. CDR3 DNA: TGTGCCAGCAGACAGGGGATCTCTGGAAACACCATATATTTT. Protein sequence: CASRQGISGNTIYF.

As DNA, the CDR3 is TGCGCCAGCAGCTTGACATTCACTGGGGCTAGCACCGGGGAGCTGTTTTTT. It is translated as CASSLTFTGASTGELFF. V gene TRBV5-1 combines with J gene TRBJ2-2; maybe TRBD1 (5 bases). The germline V and J ends were trimmed by 1 base and 4 bases, with 17 bases remaining between them. The CDR3 runs 17 residues. Germline CDR1 reads SGHRS; CDR2 reads YFSETQ.

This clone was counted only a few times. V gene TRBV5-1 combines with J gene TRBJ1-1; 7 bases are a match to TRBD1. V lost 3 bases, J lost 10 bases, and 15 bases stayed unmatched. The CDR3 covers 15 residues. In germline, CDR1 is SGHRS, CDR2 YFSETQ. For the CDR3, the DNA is TGCGCCAGCAGCTCGGGCACCGACAGGGTGAGTCGAGCTTTCTTT. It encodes CASSSGTDRVSRAFF.

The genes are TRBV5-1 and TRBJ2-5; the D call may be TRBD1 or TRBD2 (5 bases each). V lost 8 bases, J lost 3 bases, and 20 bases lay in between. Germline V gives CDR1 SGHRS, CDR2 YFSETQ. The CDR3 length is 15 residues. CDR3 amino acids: CASLRGLSPKETQYF. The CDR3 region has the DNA TGCGCCAGTTTGAGGGGCCTATCACCTAAAGAGACCCAGTACTTC.

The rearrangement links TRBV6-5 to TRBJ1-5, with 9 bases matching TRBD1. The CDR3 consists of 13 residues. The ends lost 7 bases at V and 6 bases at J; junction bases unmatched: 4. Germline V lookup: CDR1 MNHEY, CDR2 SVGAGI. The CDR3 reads CASIDRGVQPQHF. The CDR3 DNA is TGTGCCAGCATCGACAGGGGGGTTCAGCCCCAGCATTTT.

The CDR3 DNA reads as TGTGCCAGCAGTGAAGCGACAAGACCGAAAGTTGACACCTTC. Translated, it gives CASSEATRPKVDTF. This chain uses TRBV6-1 with TRBJ1-2; unclear D gene. This CDR3 spans 14 amino acids. V dropped 0 bases and J dropped 12 bases, with 17 bases sitting between them. Germline V gives CDR1 MNHNS, CDR2 SASEGT.

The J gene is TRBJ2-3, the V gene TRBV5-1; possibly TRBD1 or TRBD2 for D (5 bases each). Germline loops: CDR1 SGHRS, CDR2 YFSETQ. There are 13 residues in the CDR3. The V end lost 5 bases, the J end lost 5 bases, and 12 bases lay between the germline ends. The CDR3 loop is CASSIGDGDTQYF. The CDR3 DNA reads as TGCGCCAGCAGTATAGGGGACGGAGATACGCAGTATTTT.

The CDR3 DNA is TGTGCCAGCAGCGTAGTGGTGGGCAACGGGGAGCTGTTTTTT. Translating it yields CASSVVVGNGELFF. This chain links TRBV9 with TRBJ2-2, with D unclear. The V gene lost 0 bases and the J gene lost 7 bases, with 10 bases spanning the gap. From germline, CDR1 is SGDLS and CDR2 YYNGEE. The CDR3 length is 14 residues.

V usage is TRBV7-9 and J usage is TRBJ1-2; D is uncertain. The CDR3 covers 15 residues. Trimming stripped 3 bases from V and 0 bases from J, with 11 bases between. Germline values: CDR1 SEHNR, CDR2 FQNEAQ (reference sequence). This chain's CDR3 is CASSLGSTANYGYTF. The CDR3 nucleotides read TGTGCCAGCAGCTTGGGCAGCACCGCTAACTATGGCTACACCTTC.

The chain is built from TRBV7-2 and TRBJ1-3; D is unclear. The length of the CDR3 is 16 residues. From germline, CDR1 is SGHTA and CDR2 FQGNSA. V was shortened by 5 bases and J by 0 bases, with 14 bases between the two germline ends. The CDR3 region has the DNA TGTGCCAGCAGCACACGTTCCGGGTCCTCTGGAAACACCATATATTTT. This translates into CASSTRSGSSGNTIYF.